A selection of T cell receptor beta chains follows, all from one sample in a study of blood T cell repertoires in COVID-19. Clones were read by immunoSEQ multiplex PCR, and TCRdb kept only the in-frame ones, dropping some. The table lists fewer than 400,000 clones, about 86% of them singletons, with approximately 3% in the top ten. Sequencing was performed on peripheral blood. These receptors all come from a man younger than 40 with active or convalescent COVID-19. Both conserved end residues are part of each CDR3. D genes are given only for firm matches. Clone size is shown for a subset of rows, as once, few, many or a class of expanded clone.

j_call,clone_size,v_call,d_call,cdr3_nt,cdr3_aa
TRBJ2-4,-,TRBV6-2/TRBV6-3,-,TGTGCCAGCAGTTACACCTCCGGGACCCTCACGGGGGTTCAGTACTTC,CASSYTSGTLTGVQYF
TRBJ2-1,-,TRBV19,TRBD1,TGTGCCACTTGGCCGGGACAGGGACTTGCGTTTGCCTACAATGAGCAGTTCTTC,CATWPGQGLAFAYNEQFF
TRBJ1-2,-,TRBV18,TRBD1,TGTGCCAGCTCACCGCTTGACAGGGGCTATGGCTACACCTTC,CASSPLDRGYGYTF
TRBJ2-7,-,TRBV28,TRBD1,TGTGCCACCATACCGGGACAGGCTTCCTACGAGCAGTACTTC,CATIPGQASYEQYF
TRBJ2-7,-,TRBV9,TRBD2,TGTGCCAGCAGCACTGTGGGCGGGGGTAGCTACGAGCAGTACTTC,CASSTVGGGSYEQYF
TRBJ1-4,-,TRBV23-1,-,TGCGCCAGCAGCGGACAGAAAACTAATGAAAAACTGTTTTTT,CASSGQKTNEKLFF
TRBJ1-5,-,TRBV6-6,TRBD1,TGTGCCAGTCAGACAGGGGGCAATCAGCCCCAGCATTTT,CASQTGGNQPQHF
TRBJ2-1,-,TRBV7-9,-,TGTGCCAGCAGCTACCGGTGGGAGCCCTACAATGAGCAGTTCTTC,CASSYRWEPYNEQFF
TRBJ1-2,-,TRBV5-1,-,TGCGCCAGCAGCCCAGACCCCCGGCAGGCGCTCATAGCTAACTATGGCTACACCTTC,CASSPDPRQALIANYGYTF
TRBJ1-4,-,TRBV7-2,-,TGTGCCAGCAGCTTAGGGCAGGGCGAAAGGGAAAAACTGTTTTTT,CASSLGQGEREKLFF
TRBJ2-1,-,TRBV7-8,TRBD2,TGTGCCAGCAGCCGATCGGGGACTATTGGAACGTCTAATGAGCAGTTCTTC,CASSRSGTIGTSNEQFF
TRBJ1-1,-,TRBV19,TRBD1,TGTGCCAGTAGTATCAGGACAGGGGTCATGAACACTGAAGCTTTCTTT,CASSIRTGVMNTEAFF
TRBJ1-5,few,TRBV2,-,TGTGCCAGCGAGCTCCTCAGCAATCAGCCCCAGCATTTT,CASELLSNQPQHF
TRBJ1-2,-,TRBV7-2,TRBD1,TGTGCCAGCAGCTTAGGGGGGCAGGGGGCCGCCTATGGCTACACCTTC,CASSLGGQGAAYGYTF
TRBJ1-4,-,TRBV5-6,TRBD1,TGTGCCAGCAGCCAAACCGGGACAGGGTGGGGGGAAAAACTGTTTTTT,CASSQTGTGWGEKLFF
TRBJ1-1,-,TRBV4-2,-,TGTGCCAGCAGCCAATGGGGAAGGGGAGGCACTGAAGCTTTCTTT,CASSQWGRGGTEAFF
TRBJ2-3,-,TRBV15,TRBD2,TGTGCCACCAGCAGAGACTCCCTAGCGGGAAGCACAGATACGCAGTATTTT,CATSRDSLAGSTDTQYF
TRBJ1-2,once,TRBV30,-,TGTGCCTGGAGCGCCCCGCCTGAGAACTATGGCTACACCTTC,CAWSAPPENYGYTF
TRBJ1-2,few,TRBV7-2,-,TGTGCCAGCAGCACGTTAGACAGACAATTCTATGGCTACACCTTC,CASSTLDRQFYGYTF
TRBJ1-2,-,TRBV5-1,TRBD1,TGCGCCAGCAGCTTTGGGACAGGGGCCTCCTATGGCTACACCTTC,CASSFGTGASYGYTF
TRBJ1-4,once,TRBV5-1,TRBD1,TGCGCCAGCACCCCGGACAGGGGGCTTAATGAAAAACTGTTTTTT,CASTPDRGLNEKLFF
TRBJ1-2,-,TRBV18,-,TGTGCCAGCTCACCATCCGGGGTGGACTATGGCTACACCTTC,CASSPSGVDYGYTF
TRBJ2-2,few,TRBV5-4,-,TGTGCCAGCAGTCTACAGGGCGTGAACACCGGGGAGCTGTTTTTT,CASSLQGVNTGELFF
TRBJ1-5,-,TRBV6-5,-,TGTGCCAGCGCTTCTCGAGGGCCTAGCAATCAGCCCCAGCATTTT,CASASRGPSNQPQHF
TRBJ2-1,-,TRBV19,TRBD2,TGTGCCAGTAGTATGAGGCTAGCGGGGTACAATGAGCAGTTCTTC,CASSMRLAGYNEQFF
TRBJ1-3,-,TRBV6-5,-,TGTGCCAGCAGTTACTCGGGGAGGGCCACTGGAAACACCATATATTTT,CASSYSGRATGNTIYF
TRBJ2-2,-,TRBV4-3,-,TGCGCCAGCAGCCAAGACTGGACATTTCCCGGGGAGCTGTTTTTT,CASSQDWTFPGELFF
TRBJ2-7,-,TRBV7-3,-,TGTGCCAGCAGCTTAAGCGGGGAAGGGTACGAGCAGTACTTC,CASSLSGEGYEQYF
TRBJ1-1,few,TRBV7-8,TRBD1,TGTGCCAGCAGCCCCCGGGGGACAGGGGGGGGATTGAACACTGAAGCTTTCTTT,CASSPRGTGGGLNTEAFF
TRBJ2-1,-,TRBV7-2,TRBD2,TGTGCCAGCAGCCCCGGACTAGCGGAAACTGCTGAGCAGTTCTTC,CASSPGLAETAEQFF
TRBJ1-4,-,TRBV4-2,TRBD1,TGTGCCAGCAGCCAAGGGGGACAGGGGGGCGAAAAACTGTTTTTT,CASSQGGQGGEKLFF